This entry features one T cell receptor beta chain sequence. This clonotype has a handful of counts. Its recognized antigen is unknown. Per-base qualities were not stored, and no clone one base away is much larger. Library preparation was by RT-PCR. TCRdb records Illumina HiSeq 2500 as the sequencer. TCRdb itself trimmed the public reads at Q25 with fastp, ran MiXCR and retained productive beta chains. One record per CDR3 amino acid sequence lists the most common genes and DNA. A total of 650,000 to 800,000 distinct CDR3 sequences appear in this sample, less than 20% of them only once. The ten largest clones represent under 13% of the sample. The record originates from a study of response to subunit inactivated influenza vaccine (dated by TCRdb to the late 2010s). As for the study more broadly: Deep quantitative T cell receptor repertoire profiling was used in the study to track responses to a trivalent subunit inactivated influenza vaccine. Paper-wide results and their limitations: The authors proposed that each seasonal influenza vaccination may bring in only a limited number of new T cells.

The CDR3, cysteine through phenylalanine, is 15 amino acids long. Only CDR3 DNA is held: 45 bases, read in frame from base 1. Here V drops 4 bases and J drops 8 bases, and the junction holds 9 bases not matched to any gene. The germline V gene (reference sequence) specifies DFQATT as CDR1 and SNEGSKA as CDR2. The sample here was PBMCs from blood, taken roughly 5 days after vaccination. This receptor was taken from a man in his forties or fifties who received an inactivated influenza vaccine. Donor details come from another sample of the same person, matched by shared clones. The sequence is built from TRBV20-1 and TRBJ2-1; 12 nucleotides in the junction match TRBD2. The CDR3 region reads CSANSGTSGSDEQFF. The DNA reads as follows: TGCAGTGCTAATTCCGGGACTAGCGGGTCGGATGAGCAGTTCTTC.